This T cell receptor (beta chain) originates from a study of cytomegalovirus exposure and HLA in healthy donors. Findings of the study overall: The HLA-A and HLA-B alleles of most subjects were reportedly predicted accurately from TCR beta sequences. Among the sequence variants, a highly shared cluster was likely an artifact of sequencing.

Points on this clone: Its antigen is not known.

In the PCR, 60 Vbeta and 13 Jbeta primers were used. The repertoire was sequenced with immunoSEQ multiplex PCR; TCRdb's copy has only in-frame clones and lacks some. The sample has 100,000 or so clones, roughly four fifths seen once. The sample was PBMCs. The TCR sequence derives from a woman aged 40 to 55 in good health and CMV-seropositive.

CDR3 bases: TGTGCCAGTGCTGGGACAGGGGTTGTAACAGATACGCAGTATTTT. Protein sequence: CASAGTGVVTDTQYF. The chain joins TRBV7-3 to TRBJ2-3, with 10 bases identical to TRBD1. CDR1 is SGHTA, CDR2 FQGTGA, per germline. The trim removed 9 bases at V and 3 bases at J, leaving 9 bases unmatched. CDR3 length: 15 amino acids.